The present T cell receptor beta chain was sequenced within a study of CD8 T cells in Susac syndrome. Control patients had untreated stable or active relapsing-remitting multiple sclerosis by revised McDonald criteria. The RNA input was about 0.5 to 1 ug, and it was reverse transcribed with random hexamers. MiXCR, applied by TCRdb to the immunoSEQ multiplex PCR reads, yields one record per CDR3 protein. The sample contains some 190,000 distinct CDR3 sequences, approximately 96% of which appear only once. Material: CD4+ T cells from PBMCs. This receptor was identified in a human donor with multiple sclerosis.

The CDR3 nucleotides are TGCAGTGCTAGAGAAGCGTCCTACAATGAGCAGTTCTTC. Amino acids: CSAREASYNEQFF. The chain is built from TRBV20-1 and TRBJ2-1; no clear D. CDR3 length: 13 amino acids. Per the germline V gene, CDR1 is DFQATT and CDR2 is SNEGSKA (reference sequence). V lost 0 bases and J 1 base, leaving 4 bases between the germline ends.